These 26 T cell receptor beta chains came from one sample sequenced in a study of blood T cell repertoires in COVID-19. TCRdb's table, derived via immunoSEQ multiplex PCR, lists solely in-frame clones and lacks some. Of around 300,000 clones listed, over 75% were seen once; the top ten hold approximately 5.3%. The sequenced material came from PBMCs or T cells enriched from blood (not recorded which). These receptors were collected from a woman in her 30s who had recovered from COVID-19.

This clone occurred a few times. The chain uses TRBV10-2 and TRBJ2-7; the D gene is possibly TRBD1 (6 bases). The CDR3 sequence is 13 residues long. V was shortened by 8 bases and J by 5 bases, with 16 bases between the two germline ends. The germline CDR1 and CDR2 sequences are WSHSY and SAAADI. The CDR3 sequence is CASSDRLVDEQYF. CDR3 nucleotide sequence: TGCGCCAGCTCCGACAGGCTGGTCGACGAGCAGTACTTC.

The V call is TRBV4-1, the J call TRBJ2-5; D is possibly TRBD1 (5 bases). Trimming shortened V by 1 base and J by 3 bases, and 9 bases separated the two germline ends. The CDR3 covers 14 residues. Germline V gene sequence: CDR1 MGHRA, CDR2 YSYEKL. CDR3 residues: CASSQAPGKETQYF. Here the CDR3 DNA reads TGCGCCAGCAGCCAAGCCCCAGGGAAAGAGACCCAGTACTTC.

This clone was seen a few times. The chain's CDR3 is CASSLEGGVYSNQPQHF. DNA for the CDR3: TGTGCCAGCAGCTTAGAGGGAGGGGTGTATAGCAATCAGCCCCAGCATTTT. This sequence joins TRBV7-8 and TRBJ1-5; a possible D gene is TRBD1 (5 bases). This CDR3 contains 17 residues. V lost 1 base and J 0 bases, leaving 13 bases between the germline ends. The germline V gene encodes CDR1 SGHVS and CDR2 FQNEAQ.

The rearrangement links TRBV6-2 or TRBV6-3 to TRBJ2-3; 12 bases fit TRBD2. Per the germline V gene, CDR1 is MNHEY and CDR2 is SVGEGT. Losses at the gene ends were 1 base for V and 5 bases for J; bases not matched to a gene: 1. This CDR3 region has 15 residues. The CDR3 DNA sequence: TGTGCCAGCAGTTACTTGGGACTAGCGGGAGATACGCAGTATTTT. Translation: CASSYLGLAGDTQYF.

The V gene is TRBV25-1, the J gene TRBJ2-3; maybe TRBD2 (5 bases). The CDR3 totals 11 residues. The germline V gene has CDR1 MGHDK and CDR2 SYGVNS. V lost 4 bases and J 6 bases, leaving 5 bases between the germline ends. The CDR3 loop is CASSAGDTQYF. For the CDR3, the DNA is TGTGCCAGCAGTGCGGGGGATACGCAGTATTTT.

V gene TRBV9 combines with J gene TRBJ1-6; 7 nucleotides match TRBD1. CDR1 and CDR2 (germline): SGDLS, YYNGEE. V lost 4 bases and J lost 11; bases outside the gene matches: 15. The CDR3 spans 16 residues. The CDR3 sequence: CASSPNPGGLGAPLHF. The CDR3 nucleotides are TGTGCCAGCAGCCCCAATCCAGGGGGATTGGGAGCACCCCTCCACTTT.

With respect to this clone: Distinct nucleotide sequences in the sample also encode this CDR3. The gene calls are TRBV6-2 or TRBV6-3 and TRBJ1-5; the D is unclear. This CDR3 has 12 residues. V lost 6 bases and J 7 bases, leaving 10 bases between the germline ends. Per germline, CDR1 MNHEY and CDR2 SVGEGT. The CDR3 loop is CASSPRGQPQHF. CDR3 nucleotides: TGTGCCAGCAGCCCCCGCGGGCAGCCCCAGCATTTT.

The gene calls are TRBV27 and TRBJ2-3, with unresolved D. Germline values: CDR1 MNHEY, CDR2 SMNVEV (reference sequence). Trimming stripped 4 bases from V and 0 bases from J, with 11 bases between. CDR3 length equals 15 residues. The CDR3 bases are TGTGCCAGCAGTTCGGCGGAGCTTAGCACAGATACGCAGTATTTT. Its protein is CASSSAELSTDTQYF.

The J gene is TRBJ1-1, the V gene TRBV2; 10 nucleotides agree with TRBD1. This CDR3 spans 14 amino acids. V shed 3 bases, J shed 5 bases, and the junction held 3 bases outside the gene matches. Germline V CDR1 and CDR2: SNHLY, FYNNEI. The CDR3 DNA sequence: TGTGCCAGCAGTGAGGGACAGGGGCGAACTGAAGCTTTCTTT. Protein: CASSEGQGRTEAFF.

This sequence joins TRBV7-9 and TRBJ1-4, with TRBD1 as a possible D gene (5 bases). The CDR3 runs to 13 residues. V was shortened by 8 bases and J by 3 bases, with 10 bases between the two germline ends. Germline V gene lookup returns CDR1 SEHNR and CDR2 FQNEAQ (reference sequence). The CDR3 is CASRGEANEKLFF. The DNA for the CDR3 is TGTGCCAGCCGAGGGGAGGCTAATGAAAAACTGTTTTTT.

This clone was counted a few times. CDR3 protein: CASSESGRIGEQYF. In nucleotides, the CDR3 is TGCGCCAGCAGTGAGTCGGGCCGGATCGGAGAGCAGTACTTC. The chain has TRBV10-1 and TRBJ2-7; D unclear. CDR3 size: 14 residues. The ends were cut back, 0 bases at V and 7 bases at J, with 13 bases in the middle. CDR1 and CDR2 (germline): WNHNN, SYGVQD (reference sequence).

This chain links TRBV19 with TRBJ2-1; maybe TRBD2 (6 bases). The germline V and J ends were trimmed by 3 bases and 5 bases, with 14 bases remaining between them. The CDR3 extends over 15 amino acids. Germline lookup yields CDR1 LNHDA and CDR2 SQIVND (reference sequence). The CDR3 protein is CASSIAGLNNNEQFF. CDR3 nucleotides: TGTGCCAGTAGTATCGCCGGACTAAATAACAATGAGCAGTTCTTC.

Only one count was recorded for this clone. The CDR3 region is CASSLGRGLTDTQYF. CDR3 bases: TGTGCCAGCAGCTTAGGGCGGGGGCTCACAGATACGCAGTATTTT. This rearrangement joins TRBV11-3 to TRBJ2-3; D might be TRBD2 (7 bases). V gave up 1 base and J gave up 2 bases, with 10 bases separating them. This CDR3 spans 15 amino acids. CDR1 SGHNT and CDR2 YENEEA come from the germline V gene.

Worth noting for this clone: Other DNA variants within this sample encode the same CDR3. The DNA of the CDR3 is TGTGCCAGCAGTTCCGGGAATTCACCCCTCCACTTT. Residues: CASSSGNSPLHF. The V and J genes are TRBV28 and TRBJ1-6; D unresolved. The V end lost 4 bases, the J end lost 7 bases, and 5 bases lay between the germline ends. The CDR3 spans 12 residues. Germline V gene sequence: CDR1 MDHEN, CDR2 SYDVKM.

The chain links TRBV5-3 to TRBJ2-6; possibly TRBD1 for D (6 bases). TRBV5-3 is filed as an ORF, its function uncertain. The CDR3 runs 17 residues. The V end was cut by 4 bases, the J end by 1 base, with 15 bases between. In nucleotides, the CDR3 is TGTGCCAGAAGCGCGATTACAGGGATTTCTGGGGCCAACGTCCTGACTTTC. Its protein product is CARSAITGISGANVLTF.

The rearrangement links TRBV10-3 to TRBJ1-1, with TRBD1 identical over 7 bases. Germline CDR1 reads ENHRY; CDR2 reads SYGVKD. The CDR3 covers 12 residues. J lost 6 bases, V lost 7 bases, and 5 bases had no gene match. CDR3 in DNA: TGTGCCATCACCGGGACAGCCCCTGAAGCTTTCTTT. This encodes CAITGTAPEAFF.

The chain uses TRBV10-3 and TRBJ1-2, with 9 bases matching TRBD1. J lost 0 bases, V lost 5 bases, and 7 bases had no gene match. The CDR3 has 16 residues. Germline lookup yields CDR1 ENHRY and CDR2 SYGVKD. CDR3 in DNA: TGTGCCATCAGTCCCGGGACAGGGTCCACTAACTATGGCTACACCTTC. The encoded protein is CAISPGTGSTNYGYTF.

In the case of this clone: A read error may produce the germline difference seen at one junction end. The chain employs TRBV6-1 and TRBJ2-4, with D tentatively TRBD1 (6 bases). Germline assignment: CDR1 MNHNS and CDR2 SASEGT. This CDR3 has 15 residues. CDR3 protein: CASREGQIAKNIQYF. In nucleotides, the CDR3 is TGTGCCAGCAGGGAAGGACAGATAGCCAAAAACATTCAGTACTTC.

The chain links TRBV3-1 (or the pseudogene TRBV3-2) to TRBJ1-2, with a possible D match to TRBD1 (5 bases). Germline V CDR1 and CDR2: LGHDT, YNNKEL (reference sequence). This CDR3 is 12 amino acids long. Trimming removed 5 bases at V and 8 bases at J, with 12 bases between. The CDR3 is CASSSYGGGYTF. Written as DNA, the CDR3 is TGTGCCAGCAGCTCCTACGGGGGGGGCTACACCTTC.

This clone was recorded once. The chain has TRBV9 and TRBJ2-5; D remains unclear. The CDR3 extends over 12 amino acids. The V gene's germline CDR1 is SGDLS and CDR2 YYNGEE. Trimming pared 4 bases from V and 5 bases from J, leaving 9 bases between. DNA of the CDR3: TGTGCCAGCAGCTATTCTGAGGAGACCCAGTACTTC. Protein: CASSYSEETQYF.

The chain links TRBV10-3 to TRBJ1-2; D not resolved. The CDR3 loop spans 13 amino acids. V lost 4 bases, J lost 4 bases, and 10 bases lay in between. CDR1 is ENHRY, CDR2 SYGVKD, per germline. CDR3 loop: CAISGAESYGYTF. The CDR3 DNA reads as TGTGCCATCAGTGGGGCAGAAAGCTATGGCTACACCTTC.

The chain joins TRBV13 to TRBJ1-6; 7 nucleotides align to TRBD1. The CDR3 extends over 13 amino acids. V trimming: 3 bases; J trimming: 7 bases; junction bases outside the gene matches: 0. Germline loops: CDR1 PRHDT, CDR2 FYEKMQ (reference sequence). CDR3 in amino acids: CASSLTGNSPLHF. The CDR3 DNA reads TGTGCCAGCAGCTTGACAGGGAATTCACCCCTCCACTTT. Together with reference TRBV13 and TRBJ1-6, the CDR3 gives the full variable domain: AAGVIQSPRHLIKEKRETATLKCYPIPRHDTVYWYQQGPGQDPQFLISFYEKMQSDKGSIPDRFSAQQFSDYHSELNMSSLELGDSALYFCASSLTGNSPLHFGNGTRLTVT.

The V call is TRBV4-3, the J call TRBJ1-2; possibly TRBD1 for D (5 bases). Trimming stripped 4 bases from V and 3 bases from J, with 12 bases between. The germline CDR1 and CDR2 sequences are LGHNA and YSLEER. CDR3 size: 14 residues. The CDR3 sequence is CASSLAAGHYGYTF. CDR3 nucleotides: TGCGCCAGCAGCCTAGCGGCGGGGCACTATGGCTACACCTTC.

The CDR3 is CASSGQGKRETQYF. CDR3 coding DNA: TGTGCCAGCTCAGGACAGGGGAAGAGGGAGACCCAGTACTTC. V is TRBV18 and J is TRBJ2-5, with 9 bases that match TRBD1. V lost 5 bases, J lost 5 bases, and 6 bases stayed unmatched. The CDR3 covers 14 residues. Germline V CDR1 and CDR2: KGHSH, LQKENI.

This rearrangement joins TRBV27 to TRBJ1-1, with D perhaps matching TRBD1 (6 bases). The germline gives CDR1 MNHEY, CDR2 SMNVEV (reference sequence). V was pared by 6 bases and J by 11 bases, with 28 bases between. This CDR3 comprises 16 residues. In nucleotides, the CDR3 is TGTGCCAGCAGGTCAGGGGTTAATCTGGGGTGGATGACGGCTTTCTTT. It is translated as CASRSGVNLGWMTAFF.

The chain couples TRBV3-1 (or the pseudogene TRBV3-2) to TRBJ2-3, with TRBD2 as a possible D gene (6 bases). Per the germline V gene, CDR1 is LGHDT and CDR2 is YNNKEL (reference sequence). The CDR3 spans 14 residues. V was trimmed by 4 bases and J by 2 bases, leaving 10 bases between them. The CDR3 DNA reads TGTGCCAGCAGCCGGCGGGGATTCACAGATACGCAGTATTTT. It codes for CASSRRGFTDTQYF.